This is a list of T cell receptor beta chains from one sample in a study of CD8+CD57+ T cells in acquired aplastic anemia. One entry per CDR3 protein, called by TCRdb with MiXCR from the reads. The profile shows about 190,000 distinct CDR3 sequences, approximately 50% of them singletons. The source material was sorted CD4+, CD8+, or CD8+CD57+ T cells (not recorded which) from PBMCs. All receptors come from a human donor in good health, serving as a control. Both conserved end residues are part of each CDR3. The D gene is left open where the match is weak. Where a row states a size, it is once, few, many or the class of an expanded clone; other rows omit it.

D: NA
J: TRBJ1-5
V: TRBV20-1
size: NA
length: 15
DNA: TGCAGTGCTAGAGATAAAGGGGACCCCAATCAGCCCCAGCATTTT
CDR3: CSARDKGDPNQPQHF

D: TRBD1
J: TRBJ1-2
V: TRBV10-3
size: once
length: 15
DNA: TGTGCCATCAGGATTCCGACAGGGGGTAAGACGAGCTACACCTTC
CDR3: CAIRIPTGGKTSYTF

D: NA
J: TRBJ1-3
V: TRBV7-2
size: few
length: 16
DNA: TGTGCCAGCAGTGAAATGGTGGGCTCAACCGGAAACACCATATATTTT
CDR3: CASSEMVGSTGNTIYF

D: NA
J: TRBJ1-6
V: TRBV6-6
size: NA
length: 14
DNA: TGTGCCAGCAAACCCCGGCAGGACTATTCACCCCTCCACTTT
CDR3: CASKPRQDYSPLHF

D: NA
J: TRBJ2-3
V: TRBV14
size: few
length: 16
DNA: TGTGCCAGCAGCCCCGAGTGGATCTACAGCACAGATACGCAGTATTTT
CDR3: CASSPEWIYSTDTQYF

D: TRBD1
J: TRBJ2-1
V: TRBV12-5
size: few
length: 19
DNA: TGTGCTAGTGGTTTGGTATCGCCCCATACAGGGGAGTCCTACAATGAGCAGTTCTTC
CDR3: CASGLVSPHTGESYNEQFF

D: NA
J: TRBJ2-7
V: TRBV15
size: NA
length: 15
DNA: TGTGCCACAAGCAGAGATTTAGGCAGGGACTACGAGCAGTACTTC
CDR3: CATSRDLGRDYEQYF

D: NA
J: TRBJ2-3
V: TRBV7-9
size: many
length: 16
DNA: TGTGCCAGCAGCCCCAGTGGGCAGGTGTTCACAGATACGCAGTATTTT
CDR3: CASSPSGQVFTDTQYF

D: NA
J: TRBJ2-2
V: TRBV2
size: NA
length: 14
DNA: TGTGCCAGCCGAGGGACAAGCAACACCGGGGAGCTGTTTTTT
CDR3: CASRGTSNTGELFF

D: NA
J: TRBJ1-1
V: TRBV19
size: NA
length: 11
DNA: TGTGCCACCTCCGACGGCGGTGAAGCTTTCTTT
CDR3: CATSDGGEAFF

D: NA
J: TRBJ1-6
V: TRBV15
size: NA
length: 14
DNA: TGTGCCACCAGCAGTCCAGGGGATTCTTCACCCCTCCACTTT
CDR3: CATSSPGDSSPLHF